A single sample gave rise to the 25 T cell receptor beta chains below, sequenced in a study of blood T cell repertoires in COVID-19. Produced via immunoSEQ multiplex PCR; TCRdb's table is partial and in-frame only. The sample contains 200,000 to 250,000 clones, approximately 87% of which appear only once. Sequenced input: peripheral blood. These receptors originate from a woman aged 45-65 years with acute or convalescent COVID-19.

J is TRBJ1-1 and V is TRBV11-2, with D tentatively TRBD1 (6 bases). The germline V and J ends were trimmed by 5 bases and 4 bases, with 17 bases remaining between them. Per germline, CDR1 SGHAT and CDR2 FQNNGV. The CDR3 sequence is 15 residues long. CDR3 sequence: CASSADGGGGTEAFF. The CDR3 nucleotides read TGTGCCAGCAGCGCAGATGGGGGGGGCGGCACTGAAGCTTTCTTT. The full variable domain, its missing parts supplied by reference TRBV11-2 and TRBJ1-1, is EAGVAQSPRYKIIEKRQSVAFWCNPISGHATLYWYQQILGQGPKLLIQFQNNGVVDDSQLPKDRFSAERLKGVDSTLKIQPAKLEDSAVYLCASSADGGGGTEAFFGQGTRLTVV.

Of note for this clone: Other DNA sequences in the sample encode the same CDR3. The CDR3 here is CASSSQGASYGYTF. CDR3 nucleotides: TGTGCCAGTAGTTCTCAGGGGGCGTCCTATGGCTACACCTTC. The rearrangement joins TRBV19 to TRBJ1-2; 8 nucleotides align to TRBD1. V was clipped by 5 bases and J by 4 bases; unmatched bases: 6. Germline values: CDR1 LNHDA, CDR2 SQIVND (reference sequence). The length of the CDR3 is 14 residues.

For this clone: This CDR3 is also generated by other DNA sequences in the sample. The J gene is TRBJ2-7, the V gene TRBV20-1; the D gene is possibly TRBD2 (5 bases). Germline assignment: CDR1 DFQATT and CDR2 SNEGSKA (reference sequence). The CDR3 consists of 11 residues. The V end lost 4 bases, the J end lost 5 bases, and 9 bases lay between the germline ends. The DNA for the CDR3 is TGCAGTGCTAAAAGCGGACACGAGCAGTACTTC. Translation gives CSAKSGHEQYF.

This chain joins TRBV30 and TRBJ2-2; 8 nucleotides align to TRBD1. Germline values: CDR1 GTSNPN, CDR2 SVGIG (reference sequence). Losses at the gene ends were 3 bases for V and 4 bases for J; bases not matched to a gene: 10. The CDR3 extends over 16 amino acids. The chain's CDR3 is CAWRLRGQVATGELFF. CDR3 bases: TGTGCCTGGAGATTGAGGGGACAGGTGGCCACCGGGGAGCTGTTTTTT.

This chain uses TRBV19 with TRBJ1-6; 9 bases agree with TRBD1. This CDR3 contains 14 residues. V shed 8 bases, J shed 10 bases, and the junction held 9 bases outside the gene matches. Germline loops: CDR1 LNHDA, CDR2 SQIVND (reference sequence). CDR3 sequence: CASALGQGGSPLHF. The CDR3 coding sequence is TGTGCCAGTGCTCTGGGACAGGGAGGCTCACCCCTCCACTTT.

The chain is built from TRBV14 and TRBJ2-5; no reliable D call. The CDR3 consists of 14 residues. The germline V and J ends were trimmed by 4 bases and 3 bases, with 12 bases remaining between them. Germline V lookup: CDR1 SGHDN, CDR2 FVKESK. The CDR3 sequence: CASSPARVEETQYF. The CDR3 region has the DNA TGTGCCAGCAGCCCGGCCCGGGTAGAAGAGACCCAGTACTTC.

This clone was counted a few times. DNA for the CDR3: TGTGCCACCCCGGAGGCGGACGGTCAGTACGAGCAGTACTTC. Translation: CATPEADGQYEQYF. The V call is TRBV27, the J call TRBJ2-7; tentative D call: TRBD2 (5 bases). This CDR3 spans 14 amino acids. The V end lost 10 bases, the J end lost 4 bases, and 20 bases lay between the germline ends. Per germline, CDR1 MNHEY and CDR2 SMNVEV (reference sequence).

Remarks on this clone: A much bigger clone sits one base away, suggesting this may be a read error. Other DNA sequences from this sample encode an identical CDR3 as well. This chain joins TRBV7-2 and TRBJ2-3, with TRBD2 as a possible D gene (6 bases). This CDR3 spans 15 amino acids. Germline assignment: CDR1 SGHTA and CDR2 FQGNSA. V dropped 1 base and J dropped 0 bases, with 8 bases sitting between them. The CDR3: CASSLVGGSTDTQYF. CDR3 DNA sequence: TGTGCCAGCAGCTTAGTCGGGGGAAGCACAGATACGCAGTATTTT.

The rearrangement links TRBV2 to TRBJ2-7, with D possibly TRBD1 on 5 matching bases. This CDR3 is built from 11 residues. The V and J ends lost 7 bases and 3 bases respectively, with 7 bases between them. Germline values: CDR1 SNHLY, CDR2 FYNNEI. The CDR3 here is CASMTDYEQYF. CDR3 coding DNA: TGTGCCAGCATGACAGACTACGAGCAGTACTTC.

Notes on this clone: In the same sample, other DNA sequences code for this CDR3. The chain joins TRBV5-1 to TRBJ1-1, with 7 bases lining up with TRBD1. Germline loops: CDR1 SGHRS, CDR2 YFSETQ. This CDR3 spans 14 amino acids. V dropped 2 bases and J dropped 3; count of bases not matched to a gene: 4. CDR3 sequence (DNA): TGCGCCAGCAGCTTCCGAACAGGGGACACTGAAGCTTTCTTT. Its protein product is CASSFRTGDTEAFF.

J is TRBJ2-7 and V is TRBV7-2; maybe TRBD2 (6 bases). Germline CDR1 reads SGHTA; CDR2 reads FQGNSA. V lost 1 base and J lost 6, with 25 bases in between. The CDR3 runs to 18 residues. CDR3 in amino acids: CASSLDFMGPGLSPEQYF. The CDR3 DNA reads TGTGCCAGCAGCTTAGACTTTATGGGGCCGGGACTCTCTCCCGAGCAGTACTTC.

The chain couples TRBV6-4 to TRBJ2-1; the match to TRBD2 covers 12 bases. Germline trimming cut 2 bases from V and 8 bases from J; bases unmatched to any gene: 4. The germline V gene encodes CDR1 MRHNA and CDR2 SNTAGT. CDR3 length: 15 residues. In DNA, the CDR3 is TGTGCCAGCAGTGACGCTAGCGGGGGGGCTGATGAGCAGTTCTTC. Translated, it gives CASSDASGGADEQFF.

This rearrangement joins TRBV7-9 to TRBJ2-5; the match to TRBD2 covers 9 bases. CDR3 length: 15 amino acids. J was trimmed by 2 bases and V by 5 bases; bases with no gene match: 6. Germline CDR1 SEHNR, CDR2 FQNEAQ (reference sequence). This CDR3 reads CASSRGLATQETQYF. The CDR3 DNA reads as TGTGCCAGCAGCCGTGGACTAGCGACACAAGAGACCCAGTACTTC.

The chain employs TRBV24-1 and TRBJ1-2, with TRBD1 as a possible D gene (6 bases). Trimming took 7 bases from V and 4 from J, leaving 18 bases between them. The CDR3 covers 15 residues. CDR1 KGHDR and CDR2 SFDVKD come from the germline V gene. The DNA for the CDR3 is TGTGCCACCAGCCAAAAACAGGGTCGCGGCTATGGCTACACCTTC. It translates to CATSQKQGRGYGYTF.

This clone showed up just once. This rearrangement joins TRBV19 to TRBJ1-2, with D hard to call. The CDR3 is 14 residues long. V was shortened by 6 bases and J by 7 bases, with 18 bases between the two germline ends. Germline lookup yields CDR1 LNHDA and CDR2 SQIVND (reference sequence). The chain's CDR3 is CASSSDAVYGGYTF. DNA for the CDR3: TGTGCCAGTAGCTCAGACGCGGTCTACGGTGGCTACACCTTC. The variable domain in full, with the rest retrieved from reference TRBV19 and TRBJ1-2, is DGGITQSPKYLFRKEGQNVTLSCEQNLNHDAMYWYRQDPGQGLRLIYYSQIVNDFQKGDIAEGYSVSREKKESFPLTVTSAQKNPTAFYLCASSSDAVYGGYTFGSGTRLTVV.

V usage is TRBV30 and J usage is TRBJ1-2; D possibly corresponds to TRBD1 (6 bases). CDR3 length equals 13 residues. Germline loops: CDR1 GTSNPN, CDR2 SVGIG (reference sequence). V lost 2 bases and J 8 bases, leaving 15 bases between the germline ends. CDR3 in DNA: TGTGCCTGGAGTAGACTTACAGGGTTGGGCTACACCTTC. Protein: CAWSRLTGLGYTF. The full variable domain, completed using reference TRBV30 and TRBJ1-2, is SQTIHQWPATLVQPVGSPLSLECTVEGTSNPNLYWYRQAAGRGLQLLFYSVGIGQISSEVPQNLSASRPQDRQFILSSKKLLLSDSGFYLCAWSRLTGLGYTFGSGTRLTVV.

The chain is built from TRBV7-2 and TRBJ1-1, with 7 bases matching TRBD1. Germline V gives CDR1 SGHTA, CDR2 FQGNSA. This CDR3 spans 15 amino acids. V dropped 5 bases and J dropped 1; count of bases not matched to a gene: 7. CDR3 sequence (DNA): TGTGCCAGCAGCAAACCGACAGGGAGGAACACTGAAGCTTTCTTT. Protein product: CASSKPTGRNTEAFF.

The CDR3 loop reads CASSPGDRGNYGYTF. The CDR3 DNA reads TGCGCCAGCAGCCCGGGGGACAGGGGTAACTATGGCTACACCTTC. The chain combines TRBV5-1 with TRBJ1-2; 10 nucleotides align to TRBD1. The CDR3 has 15 amino acids. The germline V gene encodes CDR1 SGHRS and CDR2 YFSETQ. With 4 bases clipped from V and 1 base from J, the junction kept 4 bases outside the gene matches.

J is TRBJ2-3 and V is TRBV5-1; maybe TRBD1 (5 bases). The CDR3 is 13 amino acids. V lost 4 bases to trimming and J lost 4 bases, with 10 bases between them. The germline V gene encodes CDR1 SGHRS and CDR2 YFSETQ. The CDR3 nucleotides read TGCGCCAGCAGCCCCCAGGGCCCAGATACGCAGTATTTT. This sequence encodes CASSPQGPDTQYF.

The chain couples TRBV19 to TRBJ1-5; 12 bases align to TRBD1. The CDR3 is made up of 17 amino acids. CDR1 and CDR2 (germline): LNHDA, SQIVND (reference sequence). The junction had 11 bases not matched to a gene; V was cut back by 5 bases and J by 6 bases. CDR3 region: CASSPQGQGASGQPQHF. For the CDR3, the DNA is TGTGCCAGTAGTCCCCAGGGACAGGGGGCGTCTGGTCAGCCCCAGCATTTT.

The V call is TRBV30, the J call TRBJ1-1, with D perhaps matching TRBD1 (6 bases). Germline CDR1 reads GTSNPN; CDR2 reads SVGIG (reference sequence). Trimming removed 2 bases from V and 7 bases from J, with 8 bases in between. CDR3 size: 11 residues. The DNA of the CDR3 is TGTGCCTGGAGTAAGGACAGTGAAGCTTTCTTT. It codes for CAWSKDSEAFF.

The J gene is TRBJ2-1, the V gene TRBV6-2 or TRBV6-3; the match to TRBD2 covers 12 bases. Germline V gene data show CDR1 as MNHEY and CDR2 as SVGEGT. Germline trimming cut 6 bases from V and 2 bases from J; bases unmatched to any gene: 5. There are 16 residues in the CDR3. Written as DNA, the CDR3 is TGTGCCAGCAGCGAGGGACTAGCGGGTCCCTACAATGAGCAGTTCTTC. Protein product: CASSEGLAGPYNEQFF.

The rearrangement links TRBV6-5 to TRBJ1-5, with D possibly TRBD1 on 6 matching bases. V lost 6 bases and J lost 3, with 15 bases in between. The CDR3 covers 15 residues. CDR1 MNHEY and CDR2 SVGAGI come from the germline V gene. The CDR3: CASSQQGSANQPQHF. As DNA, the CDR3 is TGTGCCAGCAGCCAACAGGGTTCGGCCAATCAGCCCCAGCATTTT.

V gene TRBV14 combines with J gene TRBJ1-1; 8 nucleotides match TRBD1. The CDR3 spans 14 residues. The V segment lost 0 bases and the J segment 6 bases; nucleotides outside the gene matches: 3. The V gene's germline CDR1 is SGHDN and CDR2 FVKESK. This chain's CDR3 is CASSQENRGAEAFF. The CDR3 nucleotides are TGTGCCAGCAGCCAAGAAAACAGGGGGGCTGAAGCTTTCTTT.

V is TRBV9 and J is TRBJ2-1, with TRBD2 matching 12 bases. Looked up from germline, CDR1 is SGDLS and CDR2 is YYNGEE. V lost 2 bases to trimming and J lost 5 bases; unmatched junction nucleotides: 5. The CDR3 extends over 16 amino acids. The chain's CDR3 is CASSVSLAGGHNEQFF. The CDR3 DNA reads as TGTGCCAGCAGCGTGTCACTAGCGGGAGGACACAATGAGCAGTTCTTC.